The 5 T cell receptor beta chains below were found in one sample sequenced in a study of response to subunit inactivated influenza vaccine. A single record per CDR3 protein comes from TCRdb applying MiXCR to the RT-PCR reads. This table holds hundreds of thousands of distinct CDR3 sequences, about 10% found once. These data are also associated with another study on T cells expressing NK-cell markers. That paper notes: With UMIs, 5'RACE template switching was used to make TCR beta cDNA.

Here the sequenced sample was PBMCs from blood, taken on the day of vaccination. Every receptor here comes from a man in his fifties or sixties who received an inactivated influenza vaccine.

This clonotype has at least ten counts. The rearrangement uses TRBV6-5 and TRBJ1-2, with D tentatively TRBD1 (6 bases). The CDR3 is 14 residues long. Germline lookup yields CDR1 MNHEY and CDR2 SVGAGI. V lost 1 base and J lost 7, with 13 bases in between. The CDR3 sequence is CASSYFGQHGGYTF. CDR3 nucleotide sequence: TGTGCCAGCAGTTACTTCGGACAGCATGGTGGCTACACCTTC.

In this sample, this clonotype turned up many times. Relative to the germline gene, one junction end is altered; a read error may explain this. The chain recombines TRBV20-1 with TRBJ2-7; 12 positions agree with TRBD2. Germline loops: CDR1 DFQATT, CDR2 SNEGSKA (reference sequence). CDR3 length: 15 residues. DNA of the CDR3: TGCAGTGCTATCTCGGGACTAGCGGGCTCCTACGCGCAGTACTTC. As protein: CSAISGLAGSYAQYF.

The chain joins TRBV9 to TRBJ2-1; D remains ambiguous. V was pared by 4 bases and J by 8 bases, with 19 bases between. CDR1 SGDLS and CDR2 YYNGEE come from the germline V gene. This CDR3 region has 15 residues. Written as DNA, the CDR3 is TGTGCCAGCAGCTCCCGGACGCCCGGGTTCGATGAGCAGTTCTTC. As protein: CASSSRTPGFDEQFF.

The chain links TRBV10-1 to TRBJ2-1; 8 bases match TRBD2. Unmatched junction bases numbered 3, after V lost 0 bases and J lost 2 bases. The CDR3 runs 16 residues. The germline V gene has CDR1 WNHNN and CDR2 SYGVQD (reference sequence). The CDR3 coding sequence is TGCGCCAGCAGTGAGTCGTACGGGGGGGCCTACAATGAGCAGTTCTTC. Translating gives CASSESYGGAYNEQFF.

The chain links TRBV5-1 to TRBJ2-7; D is perhaps TRBD1 or TRBD2 (5 bases each). V was trimmed by 0 bases and J by 2 bases, leaving 9 bases between them. The CDR3 totals 14 residues. CDR1 and CDR2 from the germline V gene are SGHRS and YFSETQ. The CDR3 DNA reads as TGCGCCAGCAGCTTGGGGGACCCAGCCTACGAGCAGTACTTC. It codes for CASSLGDPAYEQYF.